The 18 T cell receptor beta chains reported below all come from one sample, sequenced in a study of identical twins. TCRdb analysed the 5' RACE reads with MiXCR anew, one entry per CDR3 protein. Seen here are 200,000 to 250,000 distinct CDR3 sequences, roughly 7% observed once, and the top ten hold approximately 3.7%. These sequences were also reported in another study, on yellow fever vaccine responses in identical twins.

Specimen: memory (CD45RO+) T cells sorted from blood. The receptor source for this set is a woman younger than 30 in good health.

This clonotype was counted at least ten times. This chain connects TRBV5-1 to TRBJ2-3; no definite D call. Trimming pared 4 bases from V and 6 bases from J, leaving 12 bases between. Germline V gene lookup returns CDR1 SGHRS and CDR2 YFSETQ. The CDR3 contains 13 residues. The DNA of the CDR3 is TGCGCCAGCAGCACCCCAGGACGGGATACGCAGTATTTT. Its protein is CASSTPGRDTQYF.

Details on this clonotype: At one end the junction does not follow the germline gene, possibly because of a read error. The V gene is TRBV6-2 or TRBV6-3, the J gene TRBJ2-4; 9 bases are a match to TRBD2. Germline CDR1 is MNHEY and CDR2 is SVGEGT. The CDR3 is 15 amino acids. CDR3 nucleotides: TGTGCCAGCAGTTACGGTTTAGCGGGGGCCCCCTATCGATTCTTC. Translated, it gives CASSYGLAGAPYRFF.

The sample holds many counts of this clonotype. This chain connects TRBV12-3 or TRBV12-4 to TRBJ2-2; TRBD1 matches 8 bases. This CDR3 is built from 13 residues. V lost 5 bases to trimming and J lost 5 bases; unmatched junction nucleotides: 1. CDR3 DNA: TGTGCCAGCAGTAACAGGGGGACCGGGGAGCTGTTTTTT. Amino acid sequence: CASSNRGTGELFF.

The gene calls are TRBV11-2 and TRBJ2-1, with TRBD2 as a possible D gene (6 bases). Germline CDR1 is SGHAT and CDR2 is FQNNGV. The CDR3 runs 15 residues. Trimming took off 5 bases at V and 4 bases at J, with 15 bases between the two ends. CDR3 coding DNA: TGTGCCAGCAGCCCCCGACGGACTACTTACAATGAGCAGTTCTTC. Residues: CASSPRRTTYNEQFF.

Written as DNA, the CDR3 is TGTGCCATCAGTGGCGGGGCCAGCGCAGATACGCAGTATTTT. Amino acids: CAISGGASADTQYF. The V call is TRBV10-3, the J call TRBJ2-3; D might be TRBD2 (6 bases). The CDR3 has 14 amino acids. Trimming cost V 4 bases and J 4 bases, with 12 bases left between them. CDR1 and CDR2 (germline): ENHRY, SYGVKD.

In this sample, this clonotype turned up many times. For the CDR3, the DNA is TGCAGCGTGGCTGCGACAGGGGGCGATCAGCCCCAGCATTTT. Translation gives CSVAATGGDQPQHF. V is TRBV29-1 and J is TRBJ1-5, with 10 bases that match TRBD1. J lost 5 bases, V lost 6 bases, and 7 bases had no gene match. Germline V gene sequence: CDR1 SQVTM, CDR2 ANQGSEA. The CDR3 totals 14 residues.

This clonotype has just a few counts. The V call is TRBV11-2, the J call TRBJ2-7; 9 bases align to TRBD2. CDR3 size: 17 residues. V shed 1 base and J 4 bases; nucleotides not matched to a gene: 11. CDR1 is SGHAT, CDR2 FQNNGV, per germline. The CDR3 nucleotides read TGTGCCAGCAGCTTAGTCAGGGGTAGCGGGAGTAAATACGAGCAGTACTTC. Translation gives CASSLVRGSGSKYEQYF.

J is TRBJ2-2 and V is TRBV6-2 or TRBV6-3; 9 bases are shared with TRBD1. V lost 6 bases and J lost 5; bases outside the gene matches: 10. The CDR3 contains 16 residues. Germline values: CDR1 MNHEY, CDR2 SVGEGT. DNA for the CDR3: TGTGCCAGCAGCACAACAGACAGGGGGTGGACCGGGGAGCTGTTTTTT. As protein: CASSTTDRGWTGELFF.

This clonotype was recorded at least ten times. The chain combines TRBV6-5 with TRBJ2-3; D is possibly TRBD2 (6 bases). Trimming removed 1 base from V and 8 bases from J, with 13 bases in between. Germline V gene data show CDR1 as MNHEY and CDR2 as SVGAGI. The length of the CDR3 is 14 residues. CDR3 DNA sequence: TGTGCCAGCAGTTACTATTCGGGGGTTGGTACGCAGTATTTT. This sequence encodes CASSYYSGVGTQYF.

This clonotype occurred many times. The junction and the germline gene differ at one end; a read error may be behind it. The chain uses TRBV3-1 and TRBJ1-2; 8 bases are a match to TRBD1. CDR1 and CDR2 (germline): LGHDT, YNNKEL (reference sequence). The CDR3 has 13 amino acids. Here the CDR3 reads CASSLTGDYGYTF. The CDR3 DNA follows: TGCGCCAGCAGCTTGACAGGGGACTATGGCTACACCTTC.

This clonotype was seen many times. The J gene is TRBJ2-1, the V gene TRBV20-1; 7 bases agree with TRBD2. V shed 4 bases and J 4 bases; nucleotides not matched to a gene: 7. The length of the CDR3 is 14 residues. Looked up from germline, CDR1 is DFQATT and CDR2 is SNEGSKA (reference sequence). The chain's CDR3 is CSATSSGPYNEQFF. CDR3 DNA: TGCAGTGCTACGTCTAGCGGACCTTACAATGAGCAGTTCTTC.

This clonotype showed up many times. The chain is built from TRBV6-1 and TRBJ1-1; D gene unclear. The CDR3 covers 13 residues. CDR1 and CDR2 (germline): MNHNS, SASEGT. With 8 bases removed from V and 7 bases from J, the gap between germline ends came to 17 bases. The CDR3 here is CASGHPGRSEAFF. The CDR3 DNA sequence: TGTGCCAGCGGGCACCCCGGGAGAAGTGAAGCTTTCTTT.

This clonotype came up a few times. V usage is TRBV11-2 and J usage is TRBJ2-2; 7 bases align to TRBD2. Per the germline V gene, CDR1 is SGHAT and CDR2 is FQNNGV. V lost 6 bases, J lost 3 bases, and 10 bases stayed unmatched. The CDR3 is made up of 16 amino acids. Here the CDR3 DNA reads TGTGCCAGCAGATTGGGGGGGTTGGGGGACACCGGGGAGCTGTTTTTT. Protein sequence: CASRLGGLGDTGELFF.

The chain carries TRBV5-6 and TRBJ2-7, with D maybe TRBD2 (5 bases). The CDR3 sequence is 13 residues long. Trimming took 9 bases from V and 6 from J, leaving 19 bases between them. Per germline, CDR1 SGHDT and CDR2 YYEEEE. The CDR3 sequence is CAIGSGLRSEQYF. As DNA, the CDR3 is TGTGCCATCGGTTCCGGACTCCGGAGCGAGCAGTACTTC.

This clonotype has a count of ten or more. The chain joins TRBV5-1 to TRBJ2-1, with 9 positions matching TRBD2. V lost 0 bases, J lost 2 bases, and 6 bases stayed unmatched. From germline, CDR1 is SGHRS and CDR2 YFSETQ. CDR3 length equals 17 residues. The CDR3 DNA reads TGCGCCAGCAGCTTGGTGGGTAGCGGGAGTACCTACAATGAGCAGTTCTTC. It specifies CASSLVGSGSTYNEQFF.

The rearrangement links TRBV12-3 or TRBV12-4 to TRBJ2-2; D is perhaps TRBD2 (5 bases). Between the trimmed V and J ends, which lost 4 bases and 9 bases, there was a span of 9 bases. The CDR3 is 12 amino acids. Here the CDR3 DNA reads TGTGCCAGCAGTTCGGGGTTCAGGGAGCTGTTTTTT. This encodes CASSSGFRELFF.

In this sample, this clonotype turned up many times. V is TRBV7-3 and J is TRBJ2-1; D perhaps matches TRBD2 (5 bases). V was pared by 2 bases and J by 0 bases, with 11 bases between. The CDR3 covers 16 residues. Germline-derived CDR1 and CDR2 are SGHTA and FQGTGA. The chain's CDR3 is CASSLEGSSSYNEQFF. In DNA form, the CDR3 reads TGTGCCAGCAGCTTAGAGGGTTCCAGCTCCTACAATGAGCAGTTCTTC.

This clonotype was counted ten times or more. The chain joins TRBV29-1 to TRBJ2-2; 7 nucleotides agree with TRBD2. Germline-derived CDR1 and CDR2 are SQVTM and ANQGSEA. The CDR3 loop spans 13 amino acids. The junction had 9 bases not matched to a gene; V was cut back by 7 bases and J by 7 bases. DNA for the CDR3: TGCAGCGCGGGACTACCCCTAGGCGGGGAGCTGTTTTTT. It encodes CSAGLPLGGELFF.